This TCR beta chain was sequenced in a study of blood T cell repertoires in COVID-19. The J segment lost 8 bases and the V segment lost 4 bases, leaving 18 bases of the junction unmatched. The CDR3 covers 18 residues. Per germline, CDR1 LGHNA and CDR2 YSLEER. Using immunoSEQ multiplex PCR, the repertoire was profiled, and TCRdb retains in-frame clones only, with some absent. The sample contains approximately 200,000 clones, roughly 82% of which appear only once. In its sample, this clone was seen once. This chain connects TRBV4-3 to TRBJ2-1; TRBD1 matches at 9 bases. This TCR was recovered from a man aged 35 to 55 who had recovered from COVID-19. The sample taken for sequencing was PBMCs or T cells enriched from blood (not recorded which). Here the CDR3 DNA reads TGCGCCAGCAGCCTGTACAGTACCGGACAGGGGATCCAATATGAGCAGTTCTTC. This translates into CASSLYSTGQGIQYEQFF.